Below, 32 T cell receptor beta chains from the same sample are listed, as sequenced in a study of CD8+ T cells in alopecia areata. Following extraction, RNA underwent reverse transcription to cDNA, which served as the sequencing template. The assay was immunoSEQ multiplex PCR, and TCRdb's table has in-frame clones only and misses some. Here the sample spans approximately 210,000 clones, roughly 60% being singletons. Stated treatment: oral pan-JAK inhibitor, 5-10 mg twice daily. The specimen comprised CD4+ T cells sorted from blood, sampled at week 24, from a patient treated with tofacitinib. The receptors here all came from a human donor with alopecia areata.

The chain has TRBV19 and TRBJ2-1; TRBD1 might be the D (5 bases). V was shortened by 9 bases and J by 10 bases, with 13 bases between the two germline ends. CDR1 and CDR2 (germline): LNHDA, SQIVND (reference sequence). The CDR3 spans 11 residues. This CDR3 reads CASTRKGEQFF. CDR3 sequence (DNA): TGTGCCAGCACCCGGAAGGGGGAGCAGTTCTTC. The entire variable domain, with the rest obtained from reference TRBV19 and TRBJ2-1, is as follows: DGGITQSPKYLFRKEGQNVTLSCEQNLNHDAMYWYRQDPGQGLRLIYYSQIVNDFQKGDIAEGYSVSREKKESFPLTVTSAQKNPTAFYLCASTRKGEQFFGPGTRLTVL.

V is TRBV30 and J is TRBJ1-2; 8 bases agree with TRBD1. Losses at the gene ends were 2 bases for V and 6 bases for J; bases not matched to a gene: 11. The CDR3 extends over 15 amino acids. Germline values: CDR1 GTSNPN, CDR2 SVGIG (reference sequence). DNA for the CDR3: TGTGCCTGGAGTTCTGGACAGGGATCGGTGAATGGCTACACCTTC. Translated, it gives CAWSSGQGSVNGYTF.

The chain carries TRBV30 and TRBJ1-2; unclear D gene. CDR3 size: 13 residues. Looked up from germline, CDR1 is GTSNPN and CDR2 is SVGIG (reference sequence). Deletions cut 2 bases from V and 9 bases from J, with 16 bases between. CDR3 DNA sequence: TGTGCCTGGAGTAGAGGGCAGTATAAGAGCTACACCTTC. Translated: CAWSRGQYKSYTF. Supplemented by reference TRBV30 and TRBJ1-2, the full variable domain reads SQTIHQWPATLVQPVGSPLSLECTVEGTSNPNLYWYRQAAGRGLQLLFYSVGIGQISSEVPQNLSASRPQDRQFILSSKKLLLSDSGFYLCAWSRGQYKSYTFGSGTRLTVV.

The J gene is TRBJ2-6, the V gene TRBV4-1; D ambiguous. CDR1 is MGHRA and CDR2 is YSYEKL in the germline V gene. The CDR3 is 18 amino acids. With 0 bases removed from V and 0 bases from J, the gap between germline ends came to 12 bases. DNA of the CDR3: TGCGCCAGCAGCCAAGAACCAGTCCTGAGCTCTGGGGCCAACGTCCTGACTTTC. Residues: CASSQEPVLSSGANVLTF.

This clone was picked up one time. J is TRBJ1-1 and V is TRBV18, with D unresolved. CDR1 and CDR2 from the germline V gene are KGHSH and LQKENI. Between the trimmed V and J ends, which lost 4 bases and 6 bases, there was a span of 6 bases. This CDR3 has 11 amino acids. The CDR3 loop reads CASSLGAEAFF. CDR3 sequence (DNA): TGTGCCAGCTCACTCGGGGCTGAAGCTTTCTTT.

The chain recombines TRBV14 with TRBJ2-6, with unresolved D. This CDR3 has 16 residues. Per the germline V gene, CDR1 is SGHDN and CDR2 is FVKESK. Trimming removed 0 bases at V and 3 bases at J, with 9 bases between. The CDR3 loop reads CASSQDLGYGANVLTF. CDR3 sequence (DNA): TGTGCCAGCAGCCAAGATCTGGGGTATGGGGCCAACGTCCTGACTTTC.

V usage is TRBV7-9 and J usage is TRBJ2-5, with D perhaps matching TRBD2 (6 bases). V was shortened by 4 bases and J by 2 bases, with 14 bases between the two germline ends. Germline V gene sequence: CDR1 SEHNR, CDR2 FQNEAQ (reference sequence). This CDR3 is built from 15 residues. The CDR3 coding sequence is TGTGCCAGCAGCTCGTATAGCGGAACTCAAGAGACCCAGTACTTC. Translated, it gives CASSSYSGTQETQYF.

The CDR3 reads CASSFYSSETQYF. The CDR3 DNA reads as TGCGCCAGCAGCTTCTACAGTTCGGAGACCCAGTACTTC. V gene TRBV5-1 combines with J gene TRBJ2-5; D remains unclear. V shed 2 bases and J shed 5 bases, with 10 bases lying between them. The CDR3 is 13 amino acids. Looked up from germline, CDR1 is SGHRS and CDR2 is YFSETQ.

V and J are TRBV25-1 and TRBJ1-5; no definite D call. CDR3 length: 14 residues. Looked up from germline, CDR1 is MGHDK and CDR2 is SYGVNS. The V end lost 1 base, the J end lost 5 bases, and 9 bases lay between the germline ends. CDR3 sequence reads: CASSEFGSHQPQHF. CDR3 DNA sequence: TGTGCCAGCAGTGAATTTGGTTCTCATCAGCCCCAGCATTTT. Drawing the rest from reference TRBV25-1 and TRBJ1-5, the complete variable domain is EADIYQTPRYLVIGTGKKITLECSQTMGHDKMYWYQQDPGMELHLIHYSYGVNSTEKGDLSSESTVSRIRTEHFPLTLESARPSHTSQYLCASSEFGSHQPQHFGDGTRLSIL.

The chain combines TRBV29-1 with TRBJ1-1; no clear D gene. This CDR3 comprises 14 residues. Germline CDR1 reads SQVTM; CDR2 reads ANQGSEA. The ends were cut back, 3 bases at V and 0 bases at J, with 11 bases in the middle. The CDR3 DNA is TGCAGCGTTGAGGTGGGTACCCTGAACACTGAAGCTTTCTTT. Translated, it gives CSVEVGTLNTEAFF.

The V gene is TRBV29-1, the J gene TRBJ1-2; D is uncertain. CDR3 size: 13 residues. Germline lookup yields CDR1 SQVTM and CDR2 ANQGSEA. The V gene lost 0 bases and the J gene lost 4 bases, with 9 bases spanning the gap. The CDR3 loop reads CSVEEGIGYGYTF. CDR3 coding DNA: TGCAGCGTTGAAGAGGGAATAGGCTATGGCTACACCTTC.

The chain links TRBV9 to TRBJ2-5, with D perhaps matching TRBD1 (6 bases). The V end lost 0 bases, the J end lost 2 bases, and 8 bases lay between the germline ends. Germline CDR1 is SGDLS and CDR2 is YYNGEE. This CDR3 comprises 14 residues. This CDR3 reads CASSVGTEQETQYF. The DNA for the CDR3 is TGTGCCAGCAGCGTAGGGACAGAACAAGAGACCCAGTACTTC.

V is TRBV10-3 and J is TRBJ2-3; 14 positions match TRBD2. Trimming cost V 5 bases and J 2 bases; bases outside gene matches: 6. Germline assignment: CDR1 ENHRY and CDR2 SYGVKD. The CDR3 spans 17 residues. The CDR3 DNA reads as TGTGCCATCAGTCCGGGACTAGCGGGGGCAGCCACAGATACGCAGTATTTT. This gives the protein CAISPGLAGAATDTQYF.

V and J are TRBV5-6 and TRBJ2-7, with TRBD2 matching over 11 bases. CDR1 SGHDT and CDR2 YYEEEE come from the germline V gene. This CDR3 has 15 amino acids. Losses at the gene ends were 4 bases for V and 4 bases for J; bases not matched to a gene: 7. The CDR3 spells CASSEGLAVEYEQYF. The DNA for the CDR3 is TGTGCCAGCAGCGAGGGACTAGCGGTCGAGTACGAGCAGTACTTC.

The genes are TRBV5-1 and TRBJ1-5; tentatively, D is TRBD1 (5 bases). Between the trimmed V and J ends, which lost 4 bases and 4 bases, there was a span of 15 bases. The CDR3 consists of 15 residues. Germline CDR1 reads SGHRS; CDR2 reads YFSETQ. Written as DNA, the CDR3 is TGCGCCAGCAGCCCGGAGGGGACGTCGAATCAGCCCCAGCATTTT. This translates into CASSPEGTSNQPQHF. The whole variable domain, remainder taken from reference TRBV5-1 and TRBJ1-5, is KAGVTQTPRYLIKTRGQQVTLSCSPISGHRSVSWYQQTPGQGLQFLFEYFSETQRNKGNFPGRFSGRQFSNSRSEMNVSTLELGDSALYLCASSPEGTSNQPQHFGDGTRLSIL.

The chain employs TRBV6-5 and TRBJ1-1; D not resolved. Germline loops: CDR1 MNHEY, CDR2 SVGAGI. V was shortened by 10 bases and J by 0 bases, with 12 bases between the two germline ends. The CDR3 length is 13 residues. The CDR3 region has the DNA TGTGCCAAACAGCCCGGGGTGAACACTGAAGCTTTCTTT. This gives the protein CAKQPGVNTEAFF.

This clone was counted a few times. The chain joins TRBV19 to TRBJ2-3, with 7 bases matching TRBD1. The CDR3 is 15 amino acids. V lost 3 bases to trimming and J lost 5 bases; unmatched junction nucleotides: 8. Germline CDR1 reads LNHDA; CDR2 reads SQIVND (reference sequence). The CDR3 sequence is CASSMQGVVGDTQYF. In DNA form, the CDR3 reads TGTGCCAGTAGTATGCAGGGGGTGGTTGGAGATACGCAGTATTTT.

With regard to this clone: Additional DNA sequences in this sample encode the identical CDR3. The chain recombines TRBV30 with TRBJ1-4; D gene ambiguous. CDR3 length equals 11 residues. Trimming took 2 bases from V and 8 from J, leaving 6 bases between them. The germline CDR1 and CDR2 sequences are GTSNPN and SVGIG (reference sequence). CDR3 nucleotide sequence: TGTGCCTGGAGTCTTAAGGAAAAACTGTTTTTT. Translated: CAWSLKEKLFF.

This clone was detected a few times. The chain carries TRBV15 and TRBJ2-7, with a possible D match to TRBD1 (5 bases). This CDR3 has 16 residues. Between the trimmed V and J ends, which lost 1 base and 2 bases, there was a span of 15 bases. Germline CDR1 and CDR2: LNHNV and YYDKDF (reference sequence). CDR3 DNA: TGTGCCACCAGCAGAGCGGGTGGGGCCGTTACCTACGAGCAGTACTTC. This encodes CATSRAGGAVTYEQYF.

This chain connects TRBV5-1 to TRBJ2-7; no clear D. This CDR3 comprises 17 residues. The V and J ends lost 2 bases and 1 base respectively, with 19 bases between them. Germline-derived CDR1 and CDR2 are SGHRS and YFSETQ. The CDR3 DNA reads TGCGCCAGCAGCTTAGTGGAGATCAGCAGAAAGTCCTACGAGCAGTACTTC. It is translated as CASSLVEISRKSYEQYF. The whole variable domain, remainder taken from reference TRBV5-1 and TRBJ2-7, is KAGVTQTPRYLIKTRGQQVTLSCSPISGHRSVSWYQQTPGQGLQFLFEYFSETQRNKGNFPGRFSGRQFSNSRSEMNVSTLELGDSALYLCASSLVEISRKSYEQYFGPGTRLTVT.

The chain couples TRBV4-3 to TRBJ1-2; a weak D match, TRBD1 (6 bases). V was pared by 0 bases and J by 4 bases, with 18 bases between. The CDR3 runs to 17 residues. The V gene's germline CDR1 is LGHNA and CDR2 YSLEER. CDR3: CASSQDSQTGRIYGYTF. For the CDR3, the DNA is TGCGCCAGCAGCCAAGATTCCCAGACAGGCCGGATCTATGGCTACACCTTC.

Remarks on this clone: The same CDR3 is also encoded by other DNA sequences in this sample. The chain uses TRBV30 and TRBJ2-3; D remains ambiguous. This CDR3 comprises 11 residues. V lost 3 bases and J lost 2, with 3 bases in between. Germline lookup yields CDR1 GTSNPN and CDR2 SVGIG (reference sequence). CDR3 in amino acids: CAWRSTDTQYF. The CDR3 region has the DNA TGTGCCTGGAGGTCCACAGATACGCAGTATTTT.

The chain couples TRBV10-3 to TRBJ2-3, with 11 bases fitting TRBD2. Unmatched junction bases numbered 8, after V lost 4 bases and J lost 2 bases. The CDR3 consists of 17 residues. In germline, CDR1 is ENHRY, CDR2 SYGVKD. CDR3 protein: CAISAPTSGVNTDTQYF. CDR3 in DNA: TGTGCCATCAGTGCCCCGACTAGCGGGGTTAACACAGATACGCAGTATTTT.

The chain carries TRBV18 and TRBJ1-1; 9 nucleotides agree with TRBD1. V gave up 6 bases and J gave up 5 bases; unmatched junction bases: 4. Germline CDR1 is KGHSH and CDR2 is LQKENI. This CDR3 is 13 amino acids long. The CDR3 bases are TGTGCCAGCTCTACCGGGACAGGGACTGAAGCTTTCTTT. Translated, it gives CASSTGTGTEAFF.

The chain joins TRBV6-5 to TRBJ2-7, with a possible D match to TRBD1 (5 bases). The germline V gene has CDR1 MNHEY and CDR2 SVGAGI. Trimming left V 10 bases short and J 2 bases short, with 9 bases between. The CDR3 length is 11 residues. CDR3 residues: CANGQPYEQYF. The CDR3 DNA follows: TGTGCCAACGGACAACCCTACGAGCAGTACTTC.

This clone was recorded a few times. The chain is built from TRBV11-2 and TRBJ1-5; no clear D. Trimming cost V 4 bases and J 4 bases, with 11 bases left between them. CDR3 size: 14 residues. Germline V gives CDR1 SGHAT, CDR2 FQNNGV. CDR3 residues: CASSSVSRNQPQHF. CDR3 nucleotides: TGTGCCAGCAGCTCCGTATCTCGGAATCAGCCCCAGCATTTT.

The chain uses TRBV29-1 and TRBJ2-3; 7 bases match TRBD1. This CDR3 has 14 residues. V shed 7 bases, J shed 0 bases, and the junction held 7 bases outside the gene matches. In germline, CDR1 is SQVTM, CDR2 ANQGSEA. CDR3 bases: TGCAGCGCCGAACAGGGGTCGAGCACAGATACGCAGTATTTT. Protein product: CSAEQGSSTDTQYF.

This clone was picked up one time. The gene calls are TRBV7-8 and TRBJ2-3, with 10 bases that match TRBD2. The CDR3 extends over 17 amino acids. Per germline, CDR1 SGHVS and CDR2 FQNEAQ. The V and J ends lost 1 base and 4 bases, in that order; junction bases with no gene match: 8. The CDR3 nucleotides read TGTGCCAGCAGCTTAGTTGCACTAGCGGGGTTTGCAGATACGCAGTATTTT. This gives the protein CASSLVALAGFADTQYF.

This CDR3 is CASSIDHQSSKGAFF. The DNA of the CDR3 is TGTGCCAGTAGTATAGACCACCAATCATCTAAGGGGGCTTTCTTT. This chain uses TRBV19 with TRBJ1-1; possibly TRBD1 for D (5 bases). This CDR3 has 15 residues. Germline CDR1 is LNHDA and CDR2 is SQIVND (reference sequence). V lost 0 bases and J 11 bases, leaving 19 bases between the germline ends. The variable domain in full, completed from reference TRBV19 and TRBJ1-1, reads DGGITQSPKYLFRKEGQNVTLSCEQNLNHDAMYWYRQDPGQGLRLIYYSQIVNDFQKGDIAEGYSVSREKKESFPLTVTSAQKNPTAFYLCASSIDHQSSKGAFFGQGTRLTVV.

This chain links TRBV4-1 with TRBJ2-3; D gene ambiguous. The CDR3 runs to 12 residues. Between the trimmed V and J ends, which lost 2 bases and 0 bases, there was a span of 0 bases. In germline, CDR1 is MGHRA, CDR2 YSYEKL. CDR3 nucleotide sequence: TGCGCCAGCAGCCAAAGCACAGATACGCAGTATTTT. Translated, it gives CASSQSTDTQYF.

The chain couples TRBV28 to TRBJ2-5; no definite D call. The ends were cut back, 3 bases at V and 10 bases at J, with 12 bases in the middle. Germline values: CDR1 MDHEN, CDR2 SYDVKM. The CDR3 runs 12 residues. The CDR3 protein is CASSFHINSQYF. The CDR3 nucleotides are TGTGCCAGCAGTTTTCACATAAACAGCCAGTACTTC.

Only a few counts were recorded for this clone. This chain joins TRBV28 and TRBJ2-7; 11 bases fit TRBD1. Per germline, CDR1 MDHEN and CDR2 SYDVKM. Unmatched junction bases numbered 5, after V lost 5 bases and J lost 5 bases. This CDR3 has 14 amino acids. CDR3 in DNA: TGTGCCAGCAGTCCACCGGGACAGGGGGACGAGCAGTACTTC. Amino acid sequence: CASSPPGQGDEQYF.